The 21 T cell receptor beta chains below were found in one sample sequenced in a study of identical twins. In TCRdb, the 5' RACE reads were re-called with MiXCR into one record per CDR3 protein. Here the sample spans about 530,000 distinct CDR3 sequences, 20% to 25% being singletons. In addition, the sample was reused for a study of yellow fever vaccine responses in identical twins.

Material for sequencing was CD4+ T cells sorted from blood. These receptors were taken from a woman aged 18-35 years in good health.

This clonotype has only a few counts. The CDR3 reads CSARWGGTTDTQYF. In DNA, the CDR3 is TGCAGTGCCCGTTGGGGGGGGACCACAGATACGCAGTATTTT. The V call is TRBV20-1, the J call TRBJ2-3; 7 bases align to TRBD2. In germline, CDR1 is DFQATT, CDR2 SNEGSKA (reference sequence). With 6 bases clipped from V and 2 bases from J, the junction kept 8 bases outside the gene matches. CDR3 length: 14 residues.

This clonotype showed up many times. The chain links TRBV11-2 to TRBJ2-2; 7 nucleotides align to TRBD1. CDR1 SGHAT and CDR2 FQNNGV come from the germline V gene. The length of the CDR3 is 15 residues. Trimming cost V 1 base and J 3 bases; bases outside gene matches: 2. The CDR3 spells CASSLVTGDTGELFF. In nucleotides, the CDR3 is TGTGCCAGCAGCTTAGTAACAGGGGACACCGGGGAGCTGTTTTTT.

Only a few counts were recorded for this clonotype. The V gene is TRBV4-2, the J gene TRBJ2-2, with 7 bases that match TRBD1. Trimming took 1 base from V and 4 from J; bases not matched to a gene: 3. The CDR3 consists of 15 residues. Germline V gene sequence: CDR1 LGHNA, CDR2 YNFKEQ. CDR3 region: CASSQGGTATGELFF. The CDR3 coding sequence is TGTGCCAGCAGCCAAGGAGGGACAGCCACCGGGGAGCTGTTTTTT.

CDR3 nucleotides: TGTGCCAGCAGTTTGTCCGGCAGAGTTATCACAGATACGCAGTATTTT. Amino acids: CASSLSGRVITDTQYF. The rearrangement links TRBV12-3 or TRBV12-4 to TRBJ2-3; no firm D call. The CDR3 contains 16 residues. Trimming removed 3 bases at V and 2 bases at J, with 15 bases between.

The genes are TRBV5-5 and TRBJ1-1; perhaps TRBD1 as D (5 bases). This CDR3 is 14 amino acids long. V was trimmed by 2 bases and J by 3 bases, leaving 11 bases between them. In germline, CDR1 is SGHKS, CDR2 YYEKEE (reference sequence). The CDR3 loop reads CASSFLGVDTEAFF. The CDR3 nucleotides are TGTGCCAGCAGCTTTTTGGGGGTAGACACTGAAGCTTTCTTT.

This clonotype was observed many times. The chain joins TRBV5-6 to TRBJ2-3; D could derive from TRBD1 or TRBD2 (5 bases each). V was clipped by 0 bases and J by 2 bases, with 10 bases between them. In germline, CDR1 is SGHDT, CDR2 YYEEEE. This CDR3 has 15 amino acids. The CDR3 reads CASSLVRGPTDTQYF. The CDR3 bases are TGTGCCAGCAGCTTGGTTCGGGGACCCACAGATACGCAGTATTTT.

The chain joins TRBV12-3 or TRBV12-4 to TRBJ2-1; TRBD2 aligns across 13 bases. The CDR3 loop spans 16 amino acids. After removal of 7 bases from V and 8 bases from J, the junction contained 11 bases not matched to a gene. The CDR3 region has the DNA TGTGCCAGCACCGCCGGGACTAGCGGGATCGGGGATGAGCAGTTCTTC. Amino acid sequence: CASTAGTSGIGDEQFF.

The CDR3 sequence: CATSQPGTGYTGELFF. The CDR3 bases are TGTGCCACCAGTCAGCCCGGGACAGGGTACACCGGGGAGCTGTTTTTT. The chain couples TRBV24-1 to TRBJ2-2, with 9 bases aligning to TRBD1. The CDR3 length is 16 residues. CDR1 KGHDR and CDR2 SFDVKD come from the germline V gene. Trimming took 6 bases from V and 3 from J; bases not matched to a gene: 7.

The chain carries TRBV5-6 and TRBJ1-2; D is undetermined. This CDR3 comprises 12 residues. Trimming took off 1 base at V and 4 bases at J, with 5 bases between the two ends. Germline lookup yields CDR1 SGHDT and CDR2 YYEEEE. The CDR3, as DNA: TGTGCCAGCAGCTTGTACGGCTATGGCTACACCTTC. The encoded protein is CASSLYGYGYTF.

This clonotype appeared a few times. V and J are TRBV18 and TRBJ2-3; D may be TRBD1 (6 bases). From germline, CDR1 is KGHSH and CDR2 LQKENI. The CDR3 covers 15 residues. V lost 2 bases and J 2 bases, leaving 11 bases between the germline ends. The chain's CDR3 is CASSPGAGATDTQYF. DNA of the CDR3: TGTGCCAGCTCACCAGGGGCAGGGGCCACAGATACGCAGTATTTT.

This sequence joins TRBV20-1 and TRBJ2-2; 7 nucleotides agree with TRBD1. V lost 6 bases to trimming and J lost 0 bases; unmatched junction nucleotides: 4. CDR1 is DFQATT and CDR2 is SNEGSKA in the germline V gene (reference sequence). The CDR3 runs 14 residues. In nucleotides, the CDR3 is TGCAGTGCCCTGCAGGGGGCGAACACCGGGGAGCTGTTTTTT. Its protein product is CSALQGANTGELFF.

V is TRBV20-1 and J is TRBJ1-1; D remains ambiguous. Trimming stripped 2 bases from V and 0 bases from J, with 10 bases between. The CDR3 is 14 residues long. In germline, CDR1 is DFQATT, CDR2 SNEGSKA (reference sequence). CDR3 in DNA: TGCAGTGCTAGACCGAGGAAGGTGAACACTGAAGCTTTCTTT. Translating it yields CSARPRKVNTEAFF.

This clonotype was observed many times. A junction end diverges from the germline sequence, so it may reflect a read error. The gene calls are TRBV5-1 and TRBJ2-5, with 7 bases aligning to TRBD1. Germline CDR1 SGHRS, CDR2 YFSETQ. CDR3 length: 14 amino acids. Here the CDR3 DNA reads TGTGCCAGCAGCCCCTCAGGGGGCCAAGAGACCCAGTACTTC. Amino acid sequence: CASSPSGGQETQYF. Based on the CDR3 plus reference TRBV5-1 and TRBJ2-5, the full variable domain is KAGVTQTPRYLIKTRGQQVTLSCSPISGHRSVSWYQQTPGQGLQFLFEYFSETQRNKGNFPGRFSGRQFSNSRSEMNVSTLELGDSALYLCASSPSGGQETQYFGPGTRLLVL.

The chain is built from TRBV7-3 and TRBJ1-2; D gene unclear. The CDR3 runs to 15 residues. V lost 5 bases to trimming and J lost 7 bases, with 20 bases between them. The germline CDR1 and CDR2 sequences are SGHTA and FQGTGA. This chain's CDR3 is CASSPNSANSAGYTF. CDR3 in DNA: TGTGCCAGCAGCCCAAACTCCGCGAACTCTGCTGGCTACACCTTC.

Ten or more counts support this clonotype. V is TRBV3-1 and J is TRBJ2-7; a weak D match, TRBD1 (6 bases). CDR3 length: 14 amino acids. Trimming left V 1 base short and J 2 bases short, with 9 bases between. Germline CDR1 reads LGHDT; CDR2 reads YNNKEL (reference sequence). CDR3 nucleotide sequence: TGTGCCAGCAGCCAAGGCCAGGGGACCTACGAGCAGTACTTC. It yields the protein CASSQGQGTYEQYF.

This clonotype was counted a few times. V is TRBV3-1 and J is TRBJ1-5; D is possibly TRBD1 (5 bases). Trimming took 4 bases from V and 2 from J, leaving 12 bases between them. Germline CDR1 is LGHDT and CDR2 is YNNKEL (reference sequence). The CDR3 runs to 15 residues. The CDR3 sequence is CASSLGHGGNQPQHF. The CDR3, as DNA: TGTGCCAGCAGCCTTGGACATGGCGGCAATCAGCCCCAGCATTTT. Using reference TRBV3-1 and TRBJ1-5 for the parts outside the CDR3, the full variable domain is DTAVSQTPKYLVTQMGNDKSIKCEQNLGHDTMYWYKQDSKKFLKIMFSYNNKELIINETVPNRFSPKSPDKAHLNLHINSLELGDSAVYFCASSLGHGGNQPQHFGDGTRLSIL.

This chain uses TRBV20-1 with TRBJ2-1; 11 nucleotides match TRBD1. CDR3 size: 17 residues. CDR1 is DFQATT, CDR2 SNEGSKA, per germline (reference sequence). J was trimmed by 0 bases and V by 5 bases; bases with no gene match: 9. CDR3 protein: CSAWTGGFPSSYNEQFF. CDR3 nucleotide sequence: TGCAGTGCTTGGACAGGGGGCTTTCCTTCCTCCTACAATGAGCAGTTCTTC.

In DNA form, the CDR3 reads TGTGCCAGCAGTTTACAGGTCCTAAGGGCCAAAAACATTCAGTACTTC. It translates to CASSLQVLRAKNIQYF. The chain recombines TRBV27 with TRBJ2-4; D not resolved. CDR3 length equals 16 residues. Germline-derived CDR1 and CDR2 are MNHEY and SMNVEV (reference sequence). V was clipped by 2 bases and J by 1 base, with 12 bases between them.

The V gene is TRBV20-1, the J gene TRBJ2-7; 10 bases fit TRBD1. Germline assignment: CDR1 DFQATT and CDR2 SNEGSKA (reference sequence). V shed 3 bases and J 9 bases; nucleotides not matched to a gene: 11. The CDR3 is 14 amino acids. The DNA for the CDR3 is TGCAGTGCTAGGCCGACAGGGGGCGGAGAAGGGCAGTACGTC. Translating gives CSARPTGGGEGQYV.

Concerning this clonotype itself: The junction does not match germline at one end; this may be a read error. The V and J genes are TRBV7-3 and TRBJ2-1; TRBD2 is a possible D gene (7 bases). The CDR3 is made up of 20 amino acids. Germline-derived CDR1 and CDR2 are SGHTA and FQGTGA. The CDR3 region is CASSITTGGGGLRSYNEQFF. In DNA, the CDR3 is TGTGCCAGCAGCATAACAACGGGGGGCGGGGGCCTTCGCTCCTACAATGAGCAGTTCTTC. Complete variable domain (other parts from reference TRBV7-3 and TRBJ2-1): GAGVSQTPSNKVTEKGKYVELRCDPISGHTALYWYRQSLGQGPEFLIYFQGTGAADDSGLPNDRFFAVRPEGSVSTLKIQRTERGDSAVYLCASSITTGGGGLRSYNEQFFGPGTRLTVL.

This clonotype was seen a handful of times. CDR3 in DNA: TGCGCCAGCAGCTTGTCGTCAGCCTCTGGGGCCAACGTCCTGACTTTC. Encoded protein: CASSLSSASGANVLTF. The genes are TRBV5-1 and TRBJ2-6; D remains ambiguous. CDR3 length: 16 residues. Germline V CDR1 and CDR2: SGHRS, YFSETQ. The germline V and J ends were trimmed by 1 base and 0 bases, with 8 bases remaining between them.